These T cell receptor beta chains were read from a single sample in a study of shared clonotypes between healthy human individuals. TCRdb keeps only in-frame clones here, not all; method: immunoSEQ multiplex PCR. Of approximately 530,000 clones in the sample, roughly 95% were seen once. Sequencing was carried out using naive CD4+ T cells sorted from blood. The receptors derive from a woman in her thirties in good health. Both conserved end residues are part of each CDR3. The D gene is left open where the match is weak. Some rows have no size entry. The others give once, few or many, or a class for an expanded clone.

TRBV11-2	NA	TRBJ2-7	NA	CASSLPGQLPLEQYF	TGTGCCAGCAGCCTACCGGGACAATTGCCTCTCGAGCAGTACTTC
TRBV11-2	NA	TRBJ2-1	NA	CASSLGGDLYNEQFF	TGTGCCAGCAGCTTAGGAGGGGACCTCTACAATGAGCAGTTCTTC
TRBV19	TRBD2	TRBJ2-1	NA	CASSQTGTTNEQFF	TGTGCCAGTAGCCAAACCGGGACTACAAATGAGCAGTTCTTC
TRBV7-3	NA	TRBJ2-7	NA	CASSLKRAPYEQYF	TGTGCCAGCAGCTTAAAGCGGGCACCCTACGAGCAGTACTTC
TRBV10-3	TRBD2	TRBJ2-1	NA	CAISAEREGPGGEQFF	TGTGCCATCAGTGCCGAGCGGGAGGGCCCCGGTGGTGAGCAGTTCTTC
TRBV19	NA	TRBJ1-4	once	CASSIGPLVEGEKLFF	TGTGCCAGTAGTATAGGGCCGCTCGTAGAAGGAGAAAAACTGTTTTTT
TRBV5-1	NA	TRBJ1-1	NA	CASSLGANTEAFF	TGCGCCAGCAGCTTGGGGGCCAACACTGAAGCTTTCTTT
TRBV7-8	NA	TRBJ1-5	NA	CASSLGWDQPQHF	TGTGCCAGCAGCTTAGGCTGGGATCAGCCCCAGCATTTT
TRBV9	TRBD1	TRBJ1-1	NA	CASSGGTDRTEAFF	TGTGCCAGCAGCGGCGGGACAGATCGGACAGAAGCTTTCTTT
TRBV6-6	NA	TRBJ2-1	NA	CASIQYGTQGNNEQFF	TGTGCCAGCATACAATACGGGACCCAGGGAAACAATGAGCAGTTCTTC
TRBV18	TRBD2	TRBJ2-7	once	CASSPSGRTREQYF	TGTGCCAGCTCACCTAGCGGGAGGACTCGCGAGCAGTACTTC
TRBV2	TRBD1	TRBJ2-3	NA	CASSDKGAVDTQYF	TGTGCCAGCAGTGATAAGGGGGCCGTAGATACGCAGTATTTT
TRBV18	NA	TRBJ1-1	NA	CASSPSGGNTEAFF	TGTGCCAGCTCACCGTCGGGCGGGAACACTGAAGCTTTCTTT
TRBV18	NA	TRBJ2-2	NA	CASSPRGTGELFF	TGTGCCAGCTCACCACGGGGTACCGGGGAGCTGTTTTTT
TRBV10-3	NA	TRBJ1-1	once	CAISVAGGENTEAFF	TGTGCCATCAGTGTGGCGGGGGGGGAGAACACTGAAGCTTTCTTT
TRBV9	NA	TRBJ2-7	NA	CASSVSSLTYEQYF	TGTGCCAGCAGCGTAAGTTCCCTTACCTACGAGCAGTACTTC
TRBV4-1	NA	TRBJ2-7	NA	CASSQVRDYEQYF	TGCGCCAGCAGCCAAGTACGGGATTACGAGCAGTACTTC
TRBV19	NA	TRBJ2-4	NA	CASSRAGTLGKNIQYF	TGTGCCAGTAGTCGTGCCGGGACCCTGGGCAAAAACATTCAGTACTTC